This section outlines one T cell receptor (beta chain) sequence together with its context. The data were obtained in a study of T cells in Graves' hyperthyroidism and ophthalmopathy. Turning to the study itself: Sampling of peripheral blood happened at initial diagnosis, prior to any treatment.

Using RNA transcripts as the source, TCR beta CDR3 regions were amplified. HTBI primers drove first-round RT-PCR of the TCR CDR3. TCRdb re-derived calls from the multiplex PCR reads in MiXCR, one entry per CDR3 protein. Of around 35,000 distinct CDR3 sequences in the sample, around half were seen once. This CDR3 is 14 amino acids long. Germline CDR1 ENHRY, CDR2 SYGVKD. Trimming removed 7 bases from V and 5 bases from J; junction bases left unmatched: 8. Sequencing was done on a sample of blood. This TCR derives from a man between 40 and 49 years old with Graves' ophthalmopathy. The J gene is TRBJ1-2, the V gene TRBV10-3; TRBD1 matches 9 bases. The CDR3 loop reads CAINSGQGIYGYTF. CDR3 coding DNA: TGTGCCATCAACTCGGGACAGGGAATATATGGCTACACCTTC.